One sample yielded the 15 T cell receptor beta chains listed below, sequenced in a study of T cells in Graves' hyperthyroidism and ophthalmopathy. There were TCR beta CDR3 regions amplified from RNA transcripts. First-round RT-PCR targeting the TCR CDR3 was performed with the HTBI primer set. TCRdb re-called the multiplex PCR reads through MiXCR, storing one row per CDR3 protein. The top ten clones hold less than 9.5% of a sample with about 700,000 distinct CDR3 sequences, about 45% of them seen once. Sequencing input: peripheral blood or thyroid tissue (not recorded which). The source of these receptors is an adult man with Graves' disease, either hyperthyroidism or ophthalmopathy (not recorded which).

In this sample, this clonotype turned up a few times. The CDR3 DNA is TGTGCCAGCAGGGACAGGGGGCAGAATTCACCCCTCCACTTT. Translating gives CASRDRGQNSPLHF. The rearrangement uses TRBV12-3 or TRBV12-4 and TRBJ1-6; 11 nucleotides line up with TRBD1. The J segment lost 7 bases and the V segment lost 6 bases, leaving 2 bases of the junction unmatched. This CDR3 has 14 amino acids.

V usage is TRBV7-9 and J usage is TRBJ1-5; possibly TRBD1 for D (6 bases). Germline-derived CDR1 and CDR2 are SEHNR and FQNEAQ (reference sequence). V dropped 5 bases and J dropped 8 bases, with 10 bases sitting between them. The length of the CDR3 is 12 residues. The CDR3 here is CASSPQGKPQHF. The CDR3 DNA follows: TGTGCCAGCAGCCCCCAGGGGAAGCCCCAGCATTTT.

The chain employs TRBV7-2 and TRBJ2-2; 13 nucleotides agree with TRBD2. Trimming removed 5 bases from V and 0 bases from J; junction bases left unmatched: 6. CDR1 and CDR2 (germline): SGHTA, FQGNSA. The length of the CDR3 is 18 residues. This CDR3 is CASSRLAGGHPNTGELFF. The CDR3 coding sequence is TGTGCCAGCAGCCGACTAGCGGGGGGTCATCCGAACACCGGGGAGCTGTTTTTT.

This clonotype was found a few times. The gene calls are TRBV12-3 or TRBV12-4 and TRBJ1-1, with a possible D match to TRBD1 (6 bases). The CDR3 has 14 residues. V lost 6 bases, J lost 3 bases, and 14 bases lay in between. This CDR3 reads CASRPRGRDTEAFF. CDR3 DNA sequence: TGTGCCAGCAGGCCCCGGGGGCGGGACACTGAAGCTTTCTTT.

The chain recombines TRBV11-3 with TRBJ1-1; D is undetermined. The CDR3 runs 12 residues. Trimming stripped 5 bases from V and 2 bases from J, with 6 bases between. Germline values: CDR1 SGHNT, CDR2 YENEEA. CDR3 in DNA: TGTGCCAGCAGCCCATACAACACTGAAGCTTTCTTT. Translated, it gives CASSPYNTEAFF.

The table lists this clonotype with many counts. The chain uses TRBV29-1 and TRBJ1-1; 7 bases line up with TRBD1. In germline, CDR1 is SQVTM, CDR2 ANQGSEA. With V trimmed by 6 bases and J by 4 bases, 5 bases remained unmatched. The CDR3 runs 12 residues. This CDR3 is CSVVSGGTEAFF. The CDR3 DNA follows: TGCAGCGTAGTCTCAGGGGGCACTGAAGCTTTCTTT. The full variable domain, in which reference TRBV29-1 and TRBJ1-1 provide the parts outside the CDR3, is SAVISQKPSRDICQRGTSLTIQCQVDSQVTMMFWYRQQPGQSLTLIATANQGSEATYESGFVIDKFPISRPNLTFSTLTVSNMSPEDSSIYLCSVVSGGTEAFFGQGTRLTVV.

The chain couples TRBV11-2 to TRBJ1-4, with D possibly being TRBD1 (6 bases). The CDR3 length is 16 residues. Germline lookup yields CDR1 SGHAT and CDR2 FQNNGV. The ends were cut back, 5 bases at V and 0 bases at J, with 13 bases in the middle. Written as DNA, the CDR3 is TGTGCCAGCAGCGTTGAAGGGGGGGCAACTAATGAAAAACTGTTTTTT. Its translation: CASSVEGGATNEKLFF. The whole variable domain, filled in from reference TRBV11-2 and TRBJ1-4, reads EAGVAQSPRYKIIEKRQSVAFWCNPISGHATLYWYQQILGQGPKLLIQFQNNGVVDDSQLPKDRFSAERLKGVDSTLKIQPAKLEDSAVYLCASSVEGGATNEKLFFGSGTQLSVL.

This clonotype has just a few counts. This chain uses TRBV6-5 with TRBJ1-1; D call uncertain. V shed 0 bases and J shed 10 bases, with 9 bases lying between them. Looked up from germline, CDR1 is MNHEY and CDR2 is SVGAGI. CDR3 length equals 12 residues. CDR3 residues: CASSYSPGLAFF. In DNA, the CDR3 is TGTGCCAGCAGTTACTCTCCCGGGTTAGCTTTCTTT.

This clonotype was counted many times. The genes are TRBV2 and TRBJ1-2; D gene uncertain. This CDR3 contains 13 residues. CDR1 is SNHLY, CDR2 FYNNEI, per germline. V lost 3 bases and J lost 3, with 8 bases in between. The CDR3 nucleotides are TGTGCCAGCAGTGACGACGCAGACTATGGCTACACCTTC. It specifies CASSDDADYGYTF.

This clonotype was counted many times. The chain carries TRBV29-1 and TRBJ1-1, with D possibly being TRBD1 (5 bases). The CDR3 contains 13 residues. Germline CDR1 reads SQVTM; CDR2 reads ANQGSEA. The ends were cut back, 4 bases at V and 0 bases at J, with 9 bases in the middle. The CDR3 loop is CSVAGGMNTEAFF. CDR3 sequence (DNA): TGCAGCGTTGCTGGGGGGATGAACACTGAAGCTTTCTTT. Full variable domain (outside the CDR3, taken from reference TRBV29-1 and TRBJ1-1): SAVISQKPSRDICQRGTSLTIQCQVDSQVTMMFWYRQQPGQSLTLIATANQGSEATYESGFVIDKFPISRPNLTFSTLTVSNMSPEDSSIYLCSVAGGMNTEAFFGQGTRLTVV.

A few counts support this clonotype. The chain recombines TRBV29-1 with TRBJ1-1; no definite D call. The CDR3 is made up of 9 amino acids. CDR1 is SQVTM, CDR2 ANQGSEA, per germline. Trimming removed 8 bases from V and 5 bases from J, with 6 bases in between. This CDR3 reads CSLGTEAFF. CDR3 nucleotide sequence: TGCAGCTTGGGTACTGAAGCTTTCTTT.

The chain couples TRBV4-1 to TRBJ1-4; 9 bases are shared with TRBD1. Germline-derived CDR1 and CDR2 are MGHRA and YSYEKL. The CDR3 contains 17 residues. Losses at the gene ends were 0 bases for V and 7 bases for J; bases not matched to a gene: 9. The CDR3: CASSQDLSGTGREKLFF. CDR3 coding DNA: TGCGCCAGCAGCCAAGATCTATCGGGGACAGGGCGTGAAAAACTGTTTTTT.

Worth noting for this clonotype: This may stem from a read error, because a much larger clone lies one nucleotide away. The V and J genes are TRBV2 and TRBJ1-5; D may be TRBD1 (5 bases). V was clipped by 9 bases and J by 6 bases, with 12 bases between them. The CDR3 loop spans 12 amino acids. Germline V gives CDR1 SNHLY, CDR2 FYNNEI. The CDR3 DNA follows: TGTGCCAGTAATGGGGCAGCTCAGCCCCAGCATTTT. Translated, it gives CASNGAAQPQHF. Drawing the rest from reference TRBV2 and TRBJ1-5, the complete variable domain is EPEVTQTPSHQVTQMGQEVILRCVPISNHLYFYWYRQILGQKVEFLVSFYNNEISEKSEIFDDQFSVERPDGSNFTLKIRSTKLEDSAMYFCASNGAAQPQHFGDGTRLSIL.

The J gene is TRBJ2-7, the V gene TRBV2; TRBD1 matches 7 bases. V was clipped by 7 bases and J by 3 bases; unmatched bases: 9. Germline lookup yields CDR1 SNHLY and CDR2 FYNNEI. CDR3 length equals 14 residues. The CDR3 DNA reads TGTGCCAGCACCCCAACGAGGGGGCACTACGAGCAGTACTTC. It specifies CASTPTRGHYEQYF.

The CDR3 region is CASSTGQGLSNQPQHF. CDR3 DNA sequence: TGTGCCAGTAGTACCGGACAGGGTTTGAGCAATCAGCCCCAGCATTTT. V and J are TRBV19 and TRBJ1-5, with 8 bases matching TRBD1. Germline CDR1 and CDR2: LNHDA and SQIVND (reference sequence). The CDR3 is 16 amino acids. The V and J ends lost 4 bases and 1 base, in that order; junction bases with no gene match: 6.